The sequence of this T cell receptor (beta chain) was determined in a study of blood T cell repertoires in COVID-19. Background on the study: T cells, B-cell-depleted T cells, or PBMCs provided the cDNA or gDNA that served as material.

A Seattle source enrolled patients during active infection and followed them longitudinally. Germline CDR1 SEHNR, CDR2 FQNEAQ (reference sequence). The CDR3 loop spans 13 amino acids. V was clipped by 5 bases and J by 5 bases; unmatched bases: 4. TCRdb keeps only in-frame clones here, not all; method: immunoSEQ multiplex PCR. The table lists over 70,000 clones, approximately 80% of them singletons. The sequencing sample was made of peripheral blood. The rearrangement uses TRBV7-9 and TRBJ2-5, with 8 nucleotides matching TRBD2. The sequence was obtained from a man in his 70s with COVID-19, enrolled during active disease. The CDR3 DNA reads TGTGCCAGCAGCCCCCCGGGAGGGGAGACCCAGTACTTC. This encodes CASSPPGGETQYF.